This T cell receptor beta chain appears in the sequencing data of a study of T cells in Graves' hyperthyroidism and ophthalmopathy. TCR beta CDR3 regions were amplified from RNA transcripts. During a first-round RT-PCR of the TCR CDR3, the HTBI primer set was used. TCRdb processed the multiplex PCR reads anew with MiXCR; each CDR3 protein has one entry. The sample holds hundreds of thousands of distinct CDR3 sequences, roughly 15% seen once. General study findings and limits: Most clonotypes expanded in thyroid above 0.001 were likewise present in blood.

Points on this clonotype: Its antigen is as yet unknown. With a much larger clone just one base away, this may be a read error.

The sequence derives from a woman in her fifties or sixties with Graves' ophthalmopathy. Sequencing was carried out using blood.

The CDR3 spells CASSPTSGGDAQYF. In DNA form, the CDR3 reads TGTGCCAGCAGCCCTACCTCAGGGGGTGATGCGCAGTATTTT. The chain has TRBV11-2 and TRBJ2-3; 7 nucleotides match TRBD1. V gave up 5 bases and J gave up 10 bases; unmatched junction bases: 12. The CDR3 runs to 14 residues. Looked up from germline, CDR1 is SGHAT and CDR2 is FQNNGV.